Listed here are 27 T cell receptor beta chains from one sample, sequenced in a study of CD8 T cells in ankylosing spondylitis. These receptors have no known antigen. TCRdb re-called the 5' RACE reads through MiXCR, storing one row per CDR3 protein. The sample records about 540,000 distinct CDR3 sequences, roughly 13% being singletons. Findings of the study overall: Among TCR beta sequences, a motif of eight or nine highly homologous variants appeared characteristic of ankylosing spondylitis blood.

Sequencing was done on a sample of blood, either unsorted or a sorted T cell fraction (not recorded which). These receptors originate from a male donor with ankylosing spondylitis.

This clonotype turned up a few times. The V and J genes are TRBV11-2 and TRBJ1-3; 10 bases are shared with TRBD1. Trimming took 6 bases from V and 0 from J; bases not matched to a gene: 8. The CDR3 loop spans 17 amino acids. CDR1 and CDR2 (germline): SGHAT, FQNNGV. The CDR3 here is CASRPPGQGLSGNTIYF. CDR3 in DNA: TGTGCCAGCAGACCGCCGGGACAGGGGCTCTCTGGAAACACCATATATTTT.

This clonotype occurred a few times. This chain connects TRBV3-1 to TRBJ1-1, with D unresolved. Germline loops: CDR1 LGHDT, CDR2 YNNKEL (reference sequence). Trimming pared 1 base from V and 0 bases from J, leaving 6 bases between. This CDR3 region has 14 residues. The CDR3 nucleotides read TGTGCCAGCAGCCAAGTTCCTATGAACACTGAAGCTTTCTTT. Protein: CASSQVPMNTEAFF.

This clonotype was observed many times. This sequence joins TRBV5-1 and TRBJ2-7; TRBD1 agrees at 9 bases. Germline values: CDR1 SGHRS, CDR2 YFSETQ. This CDR3 is 16 amino acids long. The junction had 15 bases not matched to a gene; V was cut back by 6 bases and J by 5 bases. CDR3 amino acids: CASTLQPGQGENEQYF. The CDR3 DNA is TGCGCCAGCACACTACAACCGGGACAGGGTGAGAACGAGCAGTACTTC.

The CDR3 here is CASSPLAGLGETQYF. The CDR3 DNA is TGCGCCAGCAGCCCTTTAGCGGGATTGGGGGAGACCCAGTACTTC. The rearrangement uses TRBV5-1 and TRBJ2-5; 8 bases agree with TRBD2. Germline loops: CDR1 SGHRS, CDR2 YFSETQ. The CDR3 runs to 15 residues. The V and J ends lost 4 bases and 5 bases, in that order; junction bases with no gene match: 10. Complete variable domain (other parts from reference TRBV5-1 and TRBJ2-5): KAGVTQTPRYLIKTRGQQVTLSCSPISGHRSVSWYQQTPGQGLQFLFEYFSETQRNKGNFPGRFSGRQFSNSRSEMNVSTLELGDSALYLCASSPLAGLGETQYFGPGTRLLVL.

Ten or more counts support this clonotype. At one end, the junction sequence differs from germline, possibly due to a read error. V and J are TRBV5-1 and TRBJ2-1, with a possible D match to TRBD2 (6 bases). Germline values: CDR1 SGHRS, CDR2 YFSETQ. The CDR3 loop spans 15 amino acids. The CDR3 reads CASSLPGSSYNEQFF. In nucleotides, the CDR3 is TGTGCCAGCAGTTTACCCGGGAGCTCCTACAATGAGCAGTTCTTC.

This chain joins TRBV7-6 and TRBJ2-1; TRBD2 matches 9 bases. Germline loops: CDR1 SGHVS, CDR2 FNYEAQ. This CDR3 contains 15 residues. The J segment lost 7 bases and the V segment lost 6 bases, leaving 10 bases of the junction unmatched. The CDR3 spells CASRGTSGSFNEQFF. The CDR3 DNA reads as TGTGCCAGCAGGGGCACTAGCGGGTCTTTTAATGAGCAGTTCTTC.

This clonotype was picked up a small number of times. The chain uses TRBV19 and TRBJ1-1, with D unresolved. The V gene lost 2 bases and the J gene lost 4 bases, with 17 bases spanning the gap. The CDR3 has 16 amino acids. Germline V gives CDR1 LNHDA, CDR2 SQIVND (reference sequence). The chain's CDR3 is CASSILPGPGVTEAFF. As DNA, the CDR3 is TGTGCCAGTAGTATACTTCCCGGACCCGGGGTCACTGAAGCTTTCTTT.

This clonotype appeared a few times. This chain uses TRBV6-1 with TRBJ2-7, with a weak D call TRBD2 (5 bases). Trimming removed 5 bases at V and 5 bases at J, with 16 bases between. The length of the CDR3 is 14 residues. Germline lookup yields CDR1 MNHNS and CDR2 SASEGT. CDR3 in amino acids: CASSRRTGSHEQYF. In DNA, the CDR3 is TGTGCCAGCAGTCGTCGGACTGGTTCACACGAGCAGTACTTC.

This clonotype was seen at least ten times. V usage is TRBV12-3 or TRBV12-4 and J usage is TRBJ2-1; unclear D gene. Trimming shortened V by 1 base and J by 11 bases, and 12 bases separated the two germline ends. CDR3 length equals 13 residues. The CDR3 region is CASSLDSAEKQFF. CDR3 nucleotides: TGTGCCAGCAGTTTAGATTCGGCGGAAAAGCAGTTCTTC.

The chain links TRBV21-1 to TRBJ2-2; TRBD1 is the table's D call, not checked against the DNA. TRBV21-1 is a known pseudogene. The CDR3 runs 18 residues. The CDR3 sequence is CASSKESGVQGVAGELFF. The CDR3, as DNA: TGTGCCAGCAGCAAAGAGTCCGGGGTACAGGGTGTGGCCGGGGAGCTGTTTTTT.

The V and J genes are TRBV19 and TRBJ2-2; D ambiguous. V dropped 4 bases and J dropped 7 bases, with 16 bases sitting between them. There are 15 residues in the CDR3. CDR1 is LNHDA and CDR2 is SQIVND in the germline V gene (reference sequence). The CDR3 loop reads CASSTPGTVGGELFF. The CDR3 coding sequence is TGTGCCAGTAGTACGCCCGGAACCGTCGGCGGGGAGCTGTTTTTT.

The gene calls are TRBV7-9 and TRBJ1-1; D is unclear. Trimming took 5 bases from V and 5 from J, leaving 15 bases between them. Germline V CDR1 and CDR2: SEHNR, FQNEAQ (reference sequence). CDR3 length: 14 amino acids. The CDR3 reads CASSATDGATEAFF. The CDR3 DNA sequence: TGTGCCAGCAGCGCGACGGATGGAGCGACTGAAGCTTTCTTT.

Only a few counts were recorded for this clonotype. V gene TRBV27 combines with J gene TRBJ2-5, with D unclear. Trimming stripped 4 bases from V and 0 bases from J, with 15 bases between. This CDR3 comprises 16 residues. Looked up from germline, CDR1 is MNHEY and CDR2 is SMNVEV (reference sequence). CDR3 sequence reads: CASSSVGRMYQETQYF. DNA of the CDR3: TGTGCCAGCAGTTCGGTGGGAAGGATGTACCAAGAGACCCAGTACTTC.

This rearrangement joins TRBV30 to TRBJ1-1, with 8 bases matching TRBD1. Germline lookup yields CDR1 GTSNPN and CDR2 SVGIG (reference sequence). CDR3 length: 16 residues. The V gene end was trimmed by 3 bases and the J gene end by 5 bases; junction bases not matched to a gene: 14. CDR3 region: CAWSLLSGQVETEAFF. Here the CDR3 DNA reads TGTGCCTGGAGCTTACTTTCGGGACAGGTTGAGACTGAAGCTTTCTTT.

The chain carries TRBV4-2 and TRBJ1-1, with 9 bases matching TRBD1. V lost 4 bases to trimming and J lost 1 base; unmatched junction nucleotides: 4. The CDR3 spans 15 residues. Per germline, CDR1 LGHNA and CDR2 YNFKEQ. The chain's CDR3 is CASSRTGEGNTEAFF. The CDR3 DNA reads as TGTGCCAGCAGCCGGACAGGGGAGGGGAACACTGAAGCTTTCTTT.

In this sample, this clonotype turned up a few times. V is TRBV6-1 and J is TRBJ1-2, with a weak D call TRBD1 (6 bases). The CDR3 consists of 14 residues. V gave up 5 bases and J gave up 2 bases, with 12 bases separating them. Germline lookup yields CDR1 MNHNS and CDR2 SASEGT. CDR3 nucleotides: TGTGCCAGCAGTCCGGACAGATGGAACTATGGCTACACCTTC. Its translation: CASSPDRWNYGYTF.

This clonotype was observed a handful of times. V usage is TRBV7-9 and J usage is TRBJ2-3; possible D gene TRBD2, 5 bases. Per the germline V gene, CDR1 is SEHNR and CDR2 is FQNEAQ (reference sequence). V lost 5 bases and J 5 bases, leaving 11 bases between the germline ends. The CDR3 loop spans 13 amino acids. The CDR3 reads CASSRDSVDTQYF. The DNA for the CDR3 is TGTGCCAGCAGCCGGGATAGTGTAGATACGCAGTATTTT. The full variable domain, completed using reference TRBV7-9 and TRBJ2-3, is DTGVSQNPRHKITKRGQNVTFRCDPISEHNRLYWYRQTLGQGPEFLTYFQNEAQLEKSRLLSDRFSAERPKGSFSTLEIQRTEQGDSAMYLCASSRDSVDTQYFGPGTRLTVL.

V is TRBV29-1 and J is TRBJ1-2; D not resolved. CDR1 SQVTM and CDR2 ANQGSEA come from the germline V gene. Trimming took 4 bases from V and 3 from J, leaving 9 bases between them. The CDR3 runs 12 residues. DNA of the CDR3: TGCAGCGTTGGCGGGGTAGACTATGGCTACACCTTC. It specifies CSVGGVDYGYTF.

The CDR3 coding sequence is TGTGCCACCAGTGGAGCATCACACCGGGTCTATCCCTACGAGCAGTACTTC. It specifies CATSGASHRVYPYEQYF. The chain combines TRBV24-1 with TRBJ2-7; D not resolved. Germline loops: CDR1 KGHDR, CDR2 SFDVKD. Trimming stripped 5 bases from V and 2 bases from J, with 21 bases between. This CDR3 region has 17 residues.

This clonotype was seen a few times. V gene TRBV24-1 combines with J gene TRBJ2-5; 10 nucleotides line up with TRBD1. The germline V gene encodes CDR1 KGHDR and CDR2 SFDVKD. After removal of 4 bases from V and 5 bases from J, the junction contained 12 bases not matched to a gene. The CDR3 contains 17 residues. In DNA form, the CDR3 reads TGTGCCACCAGTGACCGGGACAGGGGAAACGTAAGGGAGACCCAGTACTTC. Amino acid sequence: CATSDRDRGNVRETQYF.

Remarks on this clonotype: A much larger clone differs from this one at a single base, so this may be a read error. The genes are TRBV27 and TRBJ2-1; D might be TRBD1 (6 bases). The CDR3 loop spans 14 amino acids. Germline V gene data show CDR1 as MNHEY and CDR2 as SMNVEV (reference sequence). CDR3 protein: CASTPTGSYNVQFF. CDR3 DNA: TGTGCCAGCACCCCGACAGGTTCCTACAATGTGCAGTTCTTC.

The chain links TRBV2 to TRBJ2-7; the D is unclear. This CDR3 spans 11 amino acids. The V gene's germline CDR1 is SNHLY and CDR2 FYNNEI. Trimming took 6 bases from V and 7 from J, leaving 10 bases between them. The CDR3 reads CASSGVPEQYF. The CDR3 nucleotides are TGTGCCAGCAGCGGAGTCCCTGAGCAGTACTTC. Together with reference TRBV2 and TRBJ2-7, the CDR3 gives the full variable domain: EPEVTQTPSHQVTQMGQEVILRCVPISNHLYFYWYRQILGQKVEFLVSFYNNEISEKSEIFDDQFSVERPDGSNFTLKIRSTKLEDSAMYFCASSGVPEQYFGPGTRLTVT.

The rearrangement links TRBV3-1 to TRBJ1-3; no clear D gene. CDR3 size: 14 residues. Germline-derived CDR1 and CDR2 are LGHDT and YNNKEL (reference sequence). With 3 bases removed from V and 4 bases from J, the gap between germline ends came to 10 bases. CDR3 coding DNA: TGTGCCAGCAGCCACCCTACCTCAGGAAACACCATATATTTT. Its translation: CASSHPTSGNTIYF.

The chain joins TRBV7-9 to TRBJ2-3; possibly TRBD2 for D (5 bases). The CDR3 covers 15 residues. The V gene lost 5 bases and the J gene lost 4 bases, with 16 bases spanning the gap. The germline V gene encodes CDR1 SEHNR and CDR2 FQNEAQ (reference sequence). The CDR3 DNA follows: TGTGCCAGCAGCCCAGTAGAAGGAGGTCCAGATACGCAGTATTTT. Its translation is CASSPVEGGPDTQYF. Full variable domain (missing parts from reference TRBV7-9 and TRBJ2-3): DTGVSQNPRHKITKRGQNVTFRCDPISEHNRLYWYRQTLGQGPEFLTYFQNEAQLEKSRLLSDRFSAERPKGSFSTLEIQRTEQGDSAMYLCASSPVEGGPDTQYFGPGTRLTVL.

This clonotype came up a few times. This sequence joins TRBV7-8 and TRBJ1-1; tentative D call: TRBD1 (5 bases). The germline V gene has CDR1 SGHVS and CDR2 FQNEAQ. V lost 3 bases, J lost 6 bases, and 11 bases lay in between. The CDR3 is 13 amino acids. The CDR3 loop reads CASSFQGVAEAFF. The CDR3 region has the DNA TGTGCCAGCAGCTTCCAGGGAGTGGCTGAAGCTTTCTTT.

This clonotype was observed at least ten times. The V gene is TRBV15, the J gene TRBJ2-2; D is undetermined. Germline CDR1 and CDR2: LNHNV and YYDKDF (reference sequence). This CDR3 contains 15 residues. Trimming took off 5 bases at V and 8 bases at J, with 18 bases between the two ends. The chain's CDR3 is CATSPMGYTSGELFF. In nucleotides, the CDR3 is TGTGCCACCAGCCCGATGGGCTACACATCGGGGGAGCTGTTTTTT.

This rearrangement joins TRBV7-2 to TRBJ2-3; 8 nucleotides agree with TRBD2. Per germline, CDR1 SGHTA and CDR2 FQGNSA. With 1 base clipped from V and 8 bases from J, the junction kept 5 bases outside the gene matches. The CDR3 totals 14 residues. CDR3 amino acids: CASSLETGGPTQYF. CDR3 sequence (DNA): TGTGCCAGCAGCTTAGAGACGGGAGGGCCTACGCAGTATTTT.